This T cell receptor beta chain is from a study of T cells after yellow fever vaccination. The study's findings and limits: Weaker in magnitude, the secondary response showed a faster peak on day 5 versus 15. Boosting was followed by the reappearance of most primary-vaccination clones (just under 98% CD4, around 90% CD8). High-abundance clonotypes from the bulk population could contaminate FACS-sorted repertoires. CD4 and CD8 compartments shared a small share of clonotypes.

Unmatched junction bases numbered 7, after V lost 6 bases and J lost 7 bases. The V gene's germline CDR1 is SGHRS and CDR2 YFSETQ. The CDR3 is made up of 14 amino acids. This clonotype was seen repeatedly, ten times or more. The antigen is unknown. TCRdb redid the calling of the 5' RACE reads with MiXCR, one entry per CDR3 protein. The table has about 220,000 distinct CDR3 sequences, 3% to 4% seen once; the top ten hold under 3.5%. The sequence came from a man aged 18 to 30 who received the YFV17D yellow fever vaccine. Sequenced material: CD4+ T cells sorted from PBMCs, taken 10 days after the yellow fever booster vaccination. The chain employs TRBV5-1 and TRBJ2-4, with TRBD1 matching over 10 bases. The chain's CDR3 is CASTQGDRGNIQYF. The CDR3 nucleotides read TGCGCCAGCACCCAGGGGGACAGGGGTAACATTCAGTACTTC.